This T cell receptor (beta chain) was captured by sequencing in a study of siplizumab effects on memory and regulatory T cells. Study-level findings and limits: It was not possible to assign a naive or memory phenotype to roughly 75-97% of proliferating CD4+ or CD8+ clones. Unstimulated naive T cells seemed to show more diversity than memory cells did, and they also seemed to be among the major contributors to the alloresponse. Versus around 25% in controls, the mappable alloreactive CD4+ clones averaged approximately 69% Treg-derived with siplizumab.

Libraries were prepared by immunoSEQ multiplex PCR; TCRdb keeps only in-frame clonotypes and omits some of them. The sample shows nearly 95,000 clones, 94% of them seen only once. Turning to this clone: What it binds is not known.

Germline V gene lookup returns CDR1 SGHDN and CDR2 FVKESK. The CDR3 covers 16 residues. The V and J ends lost 2 bases and 2 bases respectively, with 15 bases between them. The gene calls are TRBV14 and TRBJ1-2, with D possibly TRBD1 on 6 matching bases. The receptor comes from a human donor in good health. Source material: non-Treg CD4+ T cells sorted from blood. The CDR3 DNA is TGTGCCAGCAGCCAAAGGGGGGGGACCCCAAACTATGGCTACACCTTC. Amino acid sequence: CASSQRGGTPNYGYTF.